This note documents a single T cell receptor (beta chain) sequence. The sample originates from a study of T cells after somatic rescue of genetic block. Data came from immunoSEQ multiplex PCR; TCRdb stores just in-frame clones and leaves some out. The sample lists 85,000 to 100,000 clones, around 89% occurring once. CDR1 is SQVTM and CDR2 is ANQGSEA in the germline V gene. The length of the CDR3 is 17 residues. The trim removed 0 bases at V and 4 bases at J, leaving 12 bases unmatched. The sequence came from a young woman. This chain uses TRBV29-1 with TRBJ2-3, with TRBD1 matching 8 bases. Sequencing was performed on peripheral blood mononuclear cells (PBMCs). CDR3 sequence reads: CSVEDLYRTGFPDTQYF. The CDR3 DNA reads as TGCAGCGTTGAAGATCTTTATCGGACAGGGTTCCCAGATACGCAGTATTTT.